This T cell receptor beta chain originates from a study of monozygotic twins with inflammatory bowel disease. TCRdb reprocessed the 5' RACE reads and reports one entry per CDR3 protein, with no DNA. The specimen's table records 400,000 to 500,000 distinct CDR3 sequences. The CDR3 runs 19 residues. Per the germline V gene, CDR1 is DFQATT and CDR2 is SNEGSKA (reference sequence). This receptor was identified in a human donor with ulcerative colitis or Crohn's disease, or a healthy co-twin of an affected twin (not recorded which). V usage is TRBV20-1 and J usage is TRBJ2-5; the TCRdb D gene call, TRBD2, has no DNA to confirm it. The sample taken for sequencing was blood. CDR3 loop: CSAPHRLADVEVPQETQYF.